These T cell receptor beta chains were read from a single sample in a study of blood T cell repertoires in COVID-19. Libraries were prepared by immunoSEQ multiplex PCR; TCRdb keeps only in-frame clonotypes and omits some of them. The data contain almost 500,000 clones, approximately 86% of them singletons. Sample: PBMCs or T cells enriched from blood (not recorded which). The receptor set was obtained from a woman aged 55-70 years who had recovered from COVID-19. Both conserved end residues are part of each CDR3. D genes are given only for firm matches. The size of a clone is reported for some rows only, either as once, few or many, or as a class for expanded clones.

J gene	V gene	clone size	D gene	CDR3 DNA	CDR3 protein
TRBJ2-3	TRBV10-3	once	TRBD2	TGTGCCATCGGCCCGGGGTCCCTAGCGGGTACAAGTTGGGATACGCAGTATTTT	CAIGPGSLAGTSWDTQYF
TRBJ2-7	TRBV11-3	once	TRBD1	TGTGCCAGCAGCTCAAGCGGGACAGGGCCGGGCGAGCAGTACTTC	CASSSSGTGPGEQYF
TRBJ1-4	TRBV6-5	-	-	TGTGCCAGCAGTCCCCGGAGGGAATCGGAAAAACTGTTTTTT	CASSPRRESEKLFF
TRBJ1-5	TRBV5-1	-	TRBD1	TGCGCCAGCAGCTCGACAGGGGTCGGGAATCAGCCCCAGCATTTT	CASSSTGVGNQPQHF
TRBJ1-2	TRBV5-5	-	-	TGTGCCAGCAGCTTGGGGGAGGGAGCCTATGGCTACACCTTC	CASSLGEGAYGYTF
TRBJ2-1	TRBV12-3/TRBV12-4	-	-	TGTGCCAGCAGGAATCTAGAACACAATGAGCAGTTCTTC	CASRNLEHNEQFF
TRBJ1-1	TRBV29-1	-	-	TGCAGCGTTGAGCGGGACTTGAGCACTGAAGCTTTCTTT	CSVERDLSTEAFF
TRBJ1-4	TRBV6-5	-	-	TGTGCCAGCAGTTTGGCGGGGGGCCGGGAAAAACTGTTTTTT	CASSLAGGREKLFF
TRBJ2-3	TRBV5-1	-	-	TGCGCCAGCAGGTTACTAGATATGACAGATACGCAGTATTTT	CASRLLDMTDTQYF
TRBJ2-3	TRBV7-9	-	TRBD2	TGTGCCAGCAGCCTACCGACTAGCGCCTACCCTAGCACAGATACGCAGTATTTT	CASSLPTSAYPSTDTQYF
TRBJ2-3	TRBV18	-	TRBD1	TGTGCCAGCTCACCAGACAGGGCCAGCACAGATACGCAGTATTTT	CASSPDRASTDTQYF
TRBJ1-5	TRBV29-1	-	-	TGCAGCGTGGGTACAGGGCTCAGCAATCAGCCCCAGCATTTT	CSVGTGLSNQPQHF
TRBJ1-1	TRBV10-3	-	TRBD1	TGTGCCATCAGTGGTGGGGGACAGGGGGATACTTTGAACACTGAAGCTTTCTTT	CAISGGGQGDTLNTEAFF
TRBJ1-1	TRBV9	-	-	TGTGCCAGCAGCGTAGGTGCGGAGACGTATGAAGCTTTCTTT	CASSVGAETYEAFF
TRBJ2-7	TRBV6-5	-	-	TGTGCCAGCAGTTATTCGAGACAGTCCTACGAGCAGTACTTC	CASSYSRQSYEQYF
TRBJ1-5	TRBV5-1	-	-	TGCGCCAGCAGCACAGGCGGCAATCAGCCCCAGCATTTT	CASSTGGNQPQHF
TRBJ2-4	TRBV6-1	-	-	TGTGCCAGCAGTGAACAGGATTTTCAGTACTTC	CASSEQDFQYF
TRBJ1-2	TRBV28	-	TRBD1	TGTGCCAGCAGCCCAGGGGGTGGCTACACCTTC	CASSPGGGYTF
TRBJ1-5	TRBV9	-	TRBD1	TGTGCCAGCAGCGCCGGGACAGGGAACAATCAGCCCCAGCATTTT	CASSAGTGNNQPQHF
TRBJ1-5	TRBV3-1/TRBV3-2	-	TRBD1	TGTGCCAGCAGCCAAGGGACAGGGCGCAATCAGCCCCAGCATTTT	CASSQGTGRNQPQHF